This T cell receptor (beta chain) came from a study of cytomegalovirus exposure and HLA in healthy donors. Study-wide results and limits: One later analysis reportedly identified an Asian-associated ancestry cluster that showed fewer N-insertions than the roughly 600-donor mean.

The PCR had 60 Vbeta and 13 Jbeta primers. Sequencing was performed with immunoSEQ multiplex PCR; in TCRdb, only in-frame clones are kept and a portion is missing. The sample holds 150,000 or so clones; about 80% are singletons and the top ten take about 13%. A note on this clone: Its antigen remains unidentified.

Sample: PBMCs. The receptor's source is a man aged 40-49 years in good health and CMV-seropositive.

CDR3 DNA: TGTGCCAGCAGCCCCGGACAGGCCACAGATACGCAGTATTTT. It is translated as CASSPGQATDTQYF. V gene TRBV7-3 combines with J gene TRBJ2-3; TRBD1 aligns across 7 bases. The germline gives CDR1 SGHTA, CDR2 FQGTGA. After removal of 5 bases from V and 2 bases from J, the junction contained 4 bases not matched to a gene. The CDR3 consists of 14 residues.